This passage covers 17 T cell receptor beta chains from one sample sequenced in a study of persistence of HIV-infected CD4 T cells. These receptors' antigens are unknown. Sequencing used immunoSEQ version 4 in survey mode. Repertoires were generated with immunoSEQ multiplex PCR, while TCRdb's copy carries only in-frame clones and drops some. The sample lists under 20,000 clones; approximately 60% were seen once. Cells were stimulated with overlapping HIV-1 Gag 15-mer peptides. CD4+ T cells upregulating both CD40 ligand and CD69 were sorted as responding cells. Material: CD4+ T cells sorted from PBMCs after approximately 19-hour stimulation, obtained from a patient who received antiretroviral therapy. These TCRs come from an adult woman with HIV who was CMV-seropositive.

In its sample, this clone is medium-sized. The gene calls are TRBV5-1 and TRBJ2-2; D is unresolved. The CDR3 totals 13 residues. Germline CDR1 and CDR2: SGHRS and YFSETQ. With 1 base removed from V and 4 bases from J, the gap between germline ends came to 5 bases. The CDR3 DNA follows: TGCGCCAGCAGCTTGCAGACCACCGGGGAGCTGTTTTTT. Protein product: CASSLQTTGELFF.

This clone has only one observation. The V gene is TRBV6-5, the J gene TRBJ1-1; 8 bases agree with TRBD1. Germline trimming cut 6 bases from V and 4 bases from J; bases unmatched to any gene: 4. This CDR3 spans 13 amino acids. In germline, CDR1 is MNHEY, CDR2 SVGAGI. The DNA of the CDR3 is TGTGCCAGCAGGTCACAGGGGGGCACTGAAGCTTTCTTT. This codes for CASRSQGGTEAFF.

The CDR3 is CAWAYPGTGDTGELFF. As DNA, the CDR3 is TGTGCCTGGGCCTACCCCGGGACAGGGGACACCGGGGAGCTGTTTTTT. The chain links TRBV30 to TRBJ2-2; TRBD1 aligns across 10 bases. Germline CDR1 is GTSNPN and CDR2 is SVGIG (reference sequence). This CDR3 contains 16 residues. The V segment lost 5 bases and the J segment 3 bases; nucleotides outside the gene matches: 9.

V and J are TRBV7-6 and TRBJ2-1; weak D call: TRBD1 (6 bases). The germline CDR1 and CDR2 sequences are SGHVS and FNYEAQ. The V and J ends lost 2 bases and 4 bases respectively, with 15 bases between them. The CDR3 is 16 amino acids. CDR3 amino acids: CASSLIRGQKYNEQFF. The CDR3 nucleotides are TGTGCCAGCAGCTTAATTAGGGGACAAAAGTACAATGAGCAGTTCTTC.

This clone has a handful of counts. Other DNA variants within this sample encode the same CDR3. The V call is TRBV5-1, the J call TRBJ1-1; TRBD1 might be the D (6 bases). CDR3 length: 14 residues. The germline V gene has CDR1 SGHRS and CDR2 YFSETQ. V was clipped by 1 base and J by 3 bases, with 10 bases between them. CDR3 in DNA: TGCGCCAGCAGCTTGACAGGGTCCCACACTGAAGCTTTCTTT. Amino acid sequence: CASSLTGSHTEAFF.

The rearrangement uses TRBV6-4 and TRBJ2-1; 10 bases fit TRBD1. The CDR3 is 13 amino acids. Germline CDR1 reads MRHNA; CDR2 reads SNTAGT. V lost 4 bases and J lost 9; bases outside the gene matches: 3. CDR3 coding DNA: TGTGCCAGCAGTGTGGGACAGGGGACTGAGCAGTTCTTC. Protein product: CASSVGQGTEQFF.

A word on this clone: Other DNA sequences in the sample encode the same CDR3. The rearrangement joins TRBV5-1 to TRBJ1-2, with TRBD1 matching over 8 bases. The junction had 6 bases not matched to a gene; V was cut back by 0 bases and J by 5 bases. The CDR3 is 15 residues long. CDR1 is SGHRS and CDR2 is YFSETQ in the germline V gene. The CDR3 sequence is CASSLDGQGLYGYTF. CDR3 bases: TGCGCCAGCAGCTTGGACGGACAGGGACTTTATGGCTACACCTTC.

V is TRBV6-5 and J is TRBJ1-1; the D is unclear. The CDR3 has 15 residues. The V end lost 0 bases, the J end lost 5 bases, and 13 bases lay between the germline ends. CDR1 and CDR2 from the germline V gene are MNHEY and SVGAGI. CDR3 region: CASSYSGRLGTEAFF. The DNA of the CDR3 is TGTGCCAGCAGTTACTCCGGAAGGCTTGGGACTGAAGCTTTCTTT.

This clone was seen only once. The chain combines TRBV11-2 with TRBJ1-2, with a possible D match to TRBD1 (6 bases). Trimming removed 8 bases from V and 12 bases from J, with 25 bases in between. Germline CDR1 and CDR2: SGHAT and FQNNGV. This CDR3 is built from 14 residues. The chain's CDR3 is CASGTGPDRRTDTF. CDR3 DNA: TGTGCCAGCGGGACTGGGCCTGACAGGAGAACAGACACCTTC.

This clone was seen only once. The rearrangement links TRBV2 to TRBJ2-7; 7 positions agree with TRBD1. The CDR3 is made up of 14 amino acids. Trimming at V came to 6 bases and at J to 2 bases, leaving 7 bases not matched to a gene. The germline V gene encodes CDR1 SNHLY and CDR2 FYNNEI. Here the CDR3 DNA reads TGTGCCAGCAGGGGCGGACAGGCGGCCTACGAGCAGTACTTC. Protein: CASRGGQAAYEQYF.

The chain employs TRBV19 and TRBJ1-2; 7 nucleotides line up with TRBD1. Trimming cost V 5 bases and J 8 bases; bases outside gene matches: 14. This CDR3 has 15 residues. From germline, CDR1 is LNHDA and CDR2 SQIVND (reference sequence). The CDR3 loop is CASSSLDRPSSGYTF. Here the CDR3 DNA reads TGTGCCAGTAGTTCCCTGGACAGGCCGAGCAGCGGCTACACCTTC.

Notes on this clone: One end of the junction does not line up with germline, which may come from a read error. The chain combines TRBV30 with TRBJ2-7; TRBD1 matches 7 bases. Looked up from germline, CDR1 is GTSNPN and CDR2 is SVGIG (reference sequence). The CDR3 totals 14 residues. The CDR3 DNA reads as TGTGCCTGGAGTGTAAGGGGGCGGTCCTCCGAGCAGTACTTC. This codes for CAWSVRGRSSEQYF.

The chain uses TRBV5-4 and TRBJ2-5, with 10 bases matching TRBD1. Germline CDR1 reads SGHNT; CDR2 reads YYREEE (reference sequence). This CDR3 is 16 amino acids long. The V segment lost 3 bases and the J segment 1 base; nucleotides outside the gene matches: 6. The CDR3 reads CASSSPGQGIQETQYF. In nucleotides, the CDR3 is TGTGCCAGCAGCTCCCCGGGACAGGGGATCCAAGAGACCCAGTACTTC.

This clone was observed a handful of times. This sequence joins TRBV2 and TRBJ1-1, with D unclear. V lost 6 bases to trimming and J lost 1 base, with 9 bases between them. The CDR3 has 13 amino acids. Germline CDR1 SNHLY, CDR2 FYNNEI. The CDR3: CASSYTWNTEAFF. Here the CDR3 DNA reads TGTGCCAGCAGCTATACTTGGAACACTGAAGCTTTCTTT.

The chain carries TRBV4-1 and TRBJ1-2; 7 bases match TRBD1. Germline V gives CDR1 MGHRA, CDR2 YSYEKL. V was clipped by 2 bases and J by 5 bases; unmatched bases: 14. The CDR3 spans 17 residues. Written as DNA, the CDR3 is TGCGCCAGCAGCCAATTCGCAGGGGGGGTAACCAGTTATGGCTACACCTTC. Its protein product is CASSQFAGGVTSYGYTF.

By its share, this clone is medium-sized. This chain joins TRBV5-6 and TRBJ2-2, with D tentatively TRBD1 (6 bases). Per the germline V gene, CDR1 is SGHDT and CDR2 is YYEEEE. The CDR3 consists of 15 residues. Deletions cut 4 bases from V and 1 base from J, with 11 bases between. The CDR3: CASSLMDRNTGELFF. The CDR3 nucleotides read TGTGCCAGCAGCCTCATGGACAGGAACACCGGGGAGCTGTTTTTT.

The rearrangement joins TRBV7-8 to TRBJ1-4; perhaps TRBD1 as D (6 bases). Germline CDR1 SGHVS, CDR2 FQNEAQ. Trimming stripped 2 bases from V and 8 bases from J, with 18 bases between. The CDR3 has 16 residues. CDR3 sequence (DNA): TGTGCCAGCAGCTTAAGGGGGGGTCAAGGTTTCGAAAAACTGTTTTTT. Translating gives CASSLRGGQGFEKLFF.